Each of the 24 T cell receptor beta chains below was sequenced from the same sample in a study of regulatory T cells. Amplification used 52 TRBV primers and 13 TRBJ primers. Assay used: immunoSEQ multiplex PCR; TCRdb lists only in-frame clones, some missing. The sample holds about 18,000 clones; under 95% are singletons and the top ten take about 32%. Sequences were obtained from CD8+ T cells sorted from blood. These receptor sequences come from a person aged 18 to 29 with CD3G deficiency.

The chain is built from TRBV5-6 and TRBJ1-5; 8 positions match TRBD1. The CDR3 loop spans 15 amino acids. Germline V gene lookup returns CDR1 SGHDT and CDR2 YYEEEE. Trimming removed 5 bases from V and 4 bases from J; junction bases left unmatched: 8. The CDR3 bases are TGTGCCAGCAGTCCCGGGACAGGAGGGAATCAGCCCCAGCATTTT. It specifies CASSPGTGGNQPQHF.

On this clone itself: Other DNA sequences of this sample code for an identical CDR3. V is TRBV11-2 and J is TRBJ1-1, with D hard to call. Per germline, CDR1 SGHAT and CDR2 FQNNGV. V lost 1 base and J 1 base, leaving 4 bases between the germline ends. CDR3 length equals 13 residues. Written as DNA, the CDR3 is TGTGCCAGCAGCTTAGGGACGAACACTGAAGCTTTCTTT. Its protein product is CASSLGTNTEAFF. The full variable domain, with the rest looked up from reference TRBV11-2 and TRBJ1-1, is EAGVAQSPRYKIIEKRQSVAFWCNPISGHATLYWYQQILGQGPKLLIQFQNNGVVDDSQLPKDRFSAERLKGVDSTLKIQPAKLEDSAVYLCASSLGTNTEAFFGQGTRLTVV.

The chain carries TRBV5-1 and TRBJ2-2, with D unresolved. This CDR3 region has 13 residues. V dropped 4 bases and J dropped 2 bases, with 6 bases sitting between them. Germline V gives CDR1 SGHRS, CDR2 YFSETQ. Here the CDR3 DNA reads TGCGCCAGCAGCCCCCCCAACACCGGGGAGCTGTTTTTT. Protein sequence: CASSPPNTGELFF.

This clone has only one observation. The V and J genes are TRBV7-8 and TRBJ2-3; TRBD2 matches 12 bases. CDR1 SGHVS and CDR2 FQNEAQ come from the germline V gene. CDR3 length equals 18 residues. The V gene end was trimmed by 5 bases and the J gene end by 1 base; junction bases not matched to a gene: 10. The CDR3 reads CASSPRRLAGDGTDTQYF. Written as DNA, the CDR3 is TGTGCCAGCAGCCCCCGTCGACTAGCGGGAGATGGCACAGATACGCAGTATTTT.

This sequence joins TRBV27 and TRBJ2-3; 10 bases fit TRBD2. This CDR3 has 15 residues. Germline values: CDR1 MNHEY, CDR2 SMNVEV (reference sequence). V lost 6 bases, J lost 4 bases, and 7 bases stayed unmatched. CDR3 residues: CASRPVAGGPDTQYF. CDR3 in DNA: TGTGCCAGCAGACCCGTAGCGGGGGGACCAGATACGCAGTATTTT.

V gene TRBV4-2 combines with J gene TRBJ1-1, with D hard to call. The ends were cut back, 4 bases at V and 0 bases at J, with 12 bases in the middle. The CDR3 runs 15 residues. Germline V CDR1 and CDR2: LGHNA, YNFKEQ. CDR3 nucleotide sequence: TGTGCCAGCAGCCCATACTACGGGTTGAACACTGAAGCTTTCTTT. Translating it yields CASSPYYGLNTEAFF.

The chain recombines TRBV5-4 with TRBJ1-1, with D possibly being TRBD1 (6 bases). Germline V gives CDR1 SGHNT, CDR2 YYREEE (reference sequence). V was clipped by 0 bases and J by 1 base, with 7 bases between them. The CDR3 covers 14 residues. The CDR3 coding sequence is TGTGCCAGCAGCTTGGGGGGGCCGAACACTGAAGCTTTCTTT. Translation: CASSLGGPNTEAFF.

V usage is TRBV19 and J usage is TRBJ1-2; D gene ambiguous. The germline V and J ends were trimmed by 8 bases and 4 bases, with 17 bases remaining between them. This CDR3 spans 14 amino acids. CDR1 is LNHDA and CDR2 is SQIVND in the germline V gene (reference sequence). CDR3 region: CASLDRRSIYGYTF. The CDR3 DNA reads TGTGCCAGTCTCGACCGGAGGAGCATCTATGGCTACACCTTC.

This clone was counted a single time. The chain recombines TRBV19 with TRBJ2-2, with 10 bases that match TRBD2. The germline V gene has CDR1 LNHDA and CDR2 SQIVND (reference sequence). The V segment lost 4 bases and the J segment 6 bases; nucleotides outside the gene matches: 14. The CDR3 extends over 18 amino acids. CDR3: CASSTFLASGSFAGELFF. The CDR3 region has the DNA TGTGCCAGTAGTACCTTCCTCGCTAGCGGGAGTTTCGCCGGGGAGCTGTTTTTT. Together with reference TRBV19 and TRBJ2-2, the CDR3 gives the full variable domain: DGGITQSPKYLFRKEGQNVTLSCEQNLNHDAMYWYRQDPGQGLRLIYYSQIVNDFQKGDIAEGYSVSREKKESFPLTVTSAQKNPTAFYLCASSTFLASGSFAGELFFGEGSRLTVL.

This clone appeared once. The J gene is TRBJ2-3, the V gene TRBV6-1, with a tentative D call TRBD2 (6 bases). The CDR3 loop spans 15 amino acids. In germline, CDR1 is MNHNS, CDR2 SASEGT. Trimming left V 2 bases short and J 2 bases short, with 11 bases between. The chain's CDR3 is CASSEWGEDTDTQYF. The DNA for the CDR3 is TGTGCCAGCAGTGAATGGGGGGAGGACACAGATACGCAGTATTTT.

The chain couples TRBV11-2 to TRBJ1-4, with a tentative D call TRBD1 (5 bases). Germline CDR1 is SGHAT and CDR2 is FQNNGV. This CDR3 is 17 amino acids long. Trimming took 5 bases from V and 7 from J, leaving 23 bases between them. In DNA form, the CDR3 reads TGTGCCAGCAGCCCCGCGCAGGGATCAGCGAGGAGTGAAAAACTGTTTTTT. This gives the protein CASSPAQGSARSEKLFF.

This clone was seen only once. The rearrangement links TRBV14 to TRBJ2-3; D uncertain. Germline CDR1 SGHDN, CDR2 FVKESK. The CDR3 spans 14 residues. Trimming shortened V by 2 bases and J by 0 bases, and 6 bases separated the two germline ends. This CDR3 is CASSQLWSTDTQYF. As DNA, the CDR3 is TGTGCCAGCAGCCAACTTTGGAGCACAGATACGCAGTATTTT.

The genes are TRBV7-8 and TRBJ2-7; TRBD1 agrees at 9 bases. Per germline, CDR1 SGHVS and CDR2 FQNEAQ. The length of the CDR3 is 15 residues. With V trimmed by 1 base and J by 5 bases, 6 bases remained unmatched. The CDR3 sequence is CASSLDRDRVHEQYF. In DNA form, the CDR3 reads TGTGCCAGCAGCTTAGACCGGGACAGGGTTCACGAGCAGTACTTC.

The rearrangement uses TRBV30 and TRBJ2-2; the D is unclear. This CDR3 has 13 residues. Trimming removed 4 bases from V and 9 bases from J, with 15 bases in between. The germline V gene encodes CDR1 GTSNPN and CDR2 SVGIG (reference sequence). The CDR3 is CAWTSKGFRELFF. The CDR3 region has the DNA TGTGCCTGGACCTCGAAAGGATTCAGGGAGCTGTTTTTT.

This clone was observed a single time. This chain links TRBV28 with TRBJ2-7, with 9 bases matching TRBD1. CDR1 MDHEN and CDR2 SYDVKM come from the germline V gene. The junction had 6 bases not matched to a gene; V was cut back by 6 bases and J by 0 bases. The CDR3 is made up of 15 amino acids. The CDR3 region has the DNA TGTGCCAGCAGACACACAGGGGGCGCCTCCTACGAGCAGTACTTC. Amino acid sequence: CASRHTGGASYEQYF.

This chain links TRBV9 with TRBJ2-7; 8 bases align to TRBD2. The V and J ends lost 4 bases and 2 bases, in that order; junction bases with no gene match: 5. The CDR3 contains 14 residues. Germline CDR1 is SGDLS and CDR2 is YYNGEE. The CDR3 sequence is CASSTGTRTYEQYF. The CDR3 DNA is TGTGCCAGCAGCACAGGGACTAGAACCTACGAGCAGTACTTC.

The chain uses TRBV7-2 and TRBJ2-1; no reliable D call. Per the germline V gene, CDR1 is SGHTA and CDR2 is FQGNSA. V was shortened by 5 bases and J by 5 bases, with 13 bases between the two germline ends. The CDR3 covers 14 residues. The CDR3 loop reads CASSPYLEHNEQFF. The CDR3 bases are TGTGCCAGCAGCCCATACCTCGAACACAATGAGCAGTTCTTC.

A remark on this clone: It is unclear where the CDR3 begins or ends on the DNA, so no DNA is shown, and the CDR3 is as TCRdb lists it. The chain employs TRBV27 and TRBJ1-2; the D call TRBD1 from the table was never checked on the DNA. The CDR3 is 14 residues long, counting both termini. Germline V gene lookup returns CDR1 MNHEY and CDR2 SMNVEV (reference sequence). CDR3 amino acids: CASSSSDRMGGYTF.

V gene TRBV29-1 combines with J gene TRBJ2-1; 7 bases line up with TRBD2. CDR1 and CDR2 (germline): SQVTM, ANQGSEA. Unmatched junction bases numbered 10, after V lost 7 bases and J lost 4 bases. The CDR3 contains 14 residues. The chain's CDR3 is CSASGSGAYNEQFF. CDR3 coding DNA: TGCAGCGCCTCGGGGAGCGGGGCTTACAATGAGCAGTTCTTC.

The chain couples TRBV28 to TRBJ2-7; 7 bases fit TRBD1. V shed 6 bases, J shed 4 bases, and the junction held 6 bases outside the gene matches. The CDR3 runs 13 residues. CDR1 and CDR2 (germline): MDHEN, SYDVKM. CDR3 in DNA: TGTGCCAGCAGCGAAGGGACAGATTACGAGCAGTACTTC. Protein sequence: CASSEGTDYEQYF.

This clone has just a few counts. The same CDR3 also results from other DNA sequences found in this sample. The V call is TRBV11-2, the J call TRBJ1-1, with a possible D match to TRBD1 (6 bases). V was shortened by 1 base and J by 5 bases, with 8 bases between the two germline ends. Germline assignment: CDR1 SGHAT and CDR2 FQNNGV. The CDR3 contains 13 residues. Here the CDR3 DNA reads TGTGCCAGCAGCTTAGGAACAGGGACTGAAGCTTTCTTT. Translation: CASSLGTGTEAFF.

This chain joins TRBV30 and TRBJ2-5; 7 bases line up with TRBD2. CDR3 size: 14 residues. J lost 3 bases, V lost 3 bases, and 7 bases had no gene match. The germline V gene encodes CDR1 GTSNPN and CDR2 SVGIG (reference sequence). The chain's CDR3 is CAWRGGVPKETQYF. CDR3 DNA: TGTGCCTGGAGGGGGGGGGTGCCTAAAGAGACCCAGTACTTC.

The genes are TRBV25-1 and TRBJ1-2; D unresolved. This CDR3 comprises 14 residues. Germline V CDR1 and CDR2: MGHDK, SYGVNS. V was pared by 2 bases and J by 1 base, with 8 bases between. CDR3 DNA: TGTGCCAGCAGTGAAGCCGGACTTAACTATGGCTACACCTTC. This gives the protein CASSEAGLNYGYTF.

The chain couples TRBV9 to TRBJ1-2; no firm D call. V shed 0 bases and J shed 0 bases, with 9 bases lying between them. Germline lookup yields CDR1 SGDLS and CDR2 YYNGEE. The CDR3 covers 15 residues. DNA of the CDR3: TGTGCCAGCAGCGTAGATCAAGGGTCTAACTATGGCTACACCTTC. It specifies CASSVDQGSNYGYTF.